This section outlines one TCR beta chain sequence together with its context. The table lists this clone with a count of one. There is no known antigen for this receptor. The record has no base qualities; no much larger clone is one base away. Trimming costs V 5 bases and J 4 bases, and their ends lie 20 bases apart. CDR1 and CDR2, per the germline V gene, are SGHTA and FQGNSA. The CDR3 covers 16 residues, taking in both the cysteine and the phenylalanine. The kept DNA is CDR3 alone, 48 bases in frame from the first base. The data originate from a study of T cell responses to AZD1222 COVID-19 vaccine (TCRdb year 2021). Regarding the complete study: AZD1222 recipients given second doses at about 4 weeks or at about 12 weeks were pooled, since spike-specific TCR depth and breadth were not found to differ between the two schedules. TCR sequencing was performed for about 240 trial participants, of whom about 200 were given two doses of AZD1222 and around 25 were given two doses of MenACWY control vaccine. Trial participants were enrolled by age into 18-55, 56-69 and 70-plus year subgroups, with around 140, 26 and 57 TCR-sequenced participants respectively. Study-level results and caveats: Because no day 14 peak-response samples were available, the repertoires could be characterized only after the peak T cell response. Nearly half of unique spike-specific TCRs reportedly recognized epitopes outside regions mutated in the B.1.351 and B.1.1.7 variants. Conclusions about previously exposed vaccinees are limited, since just a handful of AZD1222 recipients were seropositive for SARS-CoV-2 at baseline. After two AZD1222 doses, both the breadth and the depth of spike-specific TCRs were significantly higher than at day 0 and than in MenACWY recipients. The vaccine-associated CD4 TCRs covered the entire spike protein, and the dominant responses fell in regions 160-218 and 743-854. Participants were mostly white British and included more females than males, and it was suggested by the authors that clonal diversity may have been underestimated. In the small 56-69-year group, the increase in depth fell short of significance, most likely because of low power.

The CDR3 regions of human TCRbeta chains were analyzed by immunosequencing. For the original study's pipeline: Repertoire TCRs were checked for matches against a reference library of SARS-CoV-2-specific TCRs that had been generated using the MIRA antigen-specificity platform. Breadth was defined as the fraction of unique TCRs that were SARS-CoV-2-associated, and depth was defined as the fraction of total T cells that were SARS-CoV-2-associated. Using the MIRA data, every spike-specific TCR was mapped to the spike region that the TCR reacted to and assigned to either a CD4 or a CD8 class. Log10-transformed breadth and depth values were compared by one-way ANOVA with Sidak's multiple comparisons tests. Imported from immuneACCESS, the table was reduced by TCRdb to in-frame sequences with V and J called. These copies leave out some clones; in studies compared against another copy, an unresolved V gene accounts for under half, and the cause of the remainder is not known. V and J calls and clone size come straight from that table; D and trimming were deduced from the DNA. The sample includes roughly 100,000 clones, with around 83% observed a single time. 4% to 6% of the sample lies in the top ten.

The sample's time point label is to be understood as: baseline before first vaccination. The vaccinee samples were drawn from two UK trials, COV001 and COV002, one of which was a single-blind randomized controlled phase 2/3 trial testing AZD1222 (ChAdOx1 nCoV-19) in healthy adults. For TCRbeta chain sequencing, PBMC samples were collected from trial participants at day 0 and at day 28 after the second dose. The chain joins TRBV7-2 to TRBJ1-2; 6 matching bases give a weak D call of TRBD1. Sequencing used peripheral blood, obtained on day 0 of AZD1222 vaccination. The clonotype originates from an adult in good health. Here the CDR3 is given as CASSEYHRAPGYGYTF. The DNA is as follows: TGTGCCAGCAGCGAATACCACAGGGCCCCGGGCTATGGCTACACCTTC. With the rest looked up from the reference TRBV7-2 and TRBJ1-2 genes rather than sequenced, the full variable domain is GAGVSQSPSNKVTEKGKDVELRCDPISGHTALYWYRQSLGQGLEFLIYFQGNSAPDKSGLPSDRFSAERTGGSVSTLTIQRTQQEDSAVYLCASSEYHRAPGYGYTFGSGTRLTVV.